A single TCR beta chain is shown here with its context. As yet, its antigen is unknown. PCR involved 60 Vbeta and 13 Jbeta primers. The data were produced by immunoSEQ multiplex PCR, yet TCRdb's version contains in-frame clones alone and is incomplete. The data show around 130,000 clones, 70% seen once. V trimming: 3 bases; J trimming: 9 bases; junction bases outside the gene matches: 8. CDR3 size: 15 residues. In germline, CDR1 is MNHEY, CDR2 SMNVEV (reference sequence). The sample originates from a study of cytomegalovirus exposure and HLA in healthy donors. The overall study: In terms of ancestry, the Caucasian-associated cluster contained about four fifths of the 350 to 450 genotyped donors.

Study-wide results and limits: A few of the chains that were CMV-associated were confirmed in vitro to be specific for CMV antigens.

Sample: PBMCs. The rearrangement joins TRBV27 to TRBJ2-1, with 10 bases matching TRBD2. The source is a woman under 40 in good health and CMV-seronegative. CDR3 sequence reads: CASSFLAGEGIEQFF. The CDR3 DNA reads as TGTGCCAGCAGTTTTCTAGCGGGAGAGGGTATTGAGCAGTTCTTC.